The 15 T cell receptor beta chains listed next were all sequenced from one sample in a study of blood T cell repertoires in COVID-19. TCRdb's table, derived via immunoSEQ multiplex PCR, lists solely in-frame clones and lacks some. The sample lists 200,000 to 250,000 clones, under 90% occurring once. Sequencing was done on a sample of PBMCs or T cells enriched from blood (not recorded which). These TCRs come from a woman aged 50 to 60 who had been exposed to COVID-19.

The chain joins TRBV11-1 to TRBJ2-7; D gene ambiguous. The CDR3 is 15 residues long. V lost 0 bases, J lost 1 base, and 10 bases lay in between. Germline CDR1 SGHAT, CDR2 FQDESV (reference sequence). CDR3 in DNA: TGTGCCAGCAGCTTAGCTCTCGGAGCGTCCTACGAGCAGTACTTC. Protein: CASSLALGASYEQYF.

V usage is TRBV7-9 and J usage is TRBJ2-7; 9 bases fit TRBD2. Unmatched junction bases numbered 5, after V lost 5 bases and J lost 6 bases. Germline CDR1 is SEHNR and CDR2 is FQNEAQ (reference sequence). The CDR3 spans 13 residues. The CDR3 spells CASSPAGGGEQYF. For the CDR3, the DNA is TGTGCCAGCAGCCCGGCGGGAGGGGGCGAGCAGTACTTC.

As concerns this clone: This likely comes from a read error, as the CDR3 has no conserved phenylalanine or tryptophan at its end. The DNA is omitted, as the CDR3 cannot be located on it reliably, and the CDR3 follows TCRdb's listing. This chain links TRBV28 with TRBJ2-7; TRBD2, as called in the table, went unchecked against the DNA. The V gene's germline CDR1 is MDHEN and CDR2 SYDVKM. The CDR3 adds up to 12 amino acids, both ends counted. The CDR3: CASSLKRGKVFL.

CDR3 amino acids: CASSLTPQSHYEQYF. CDR3 sequence (DNA): TGTGCCAGCAGCTTAACCCCGCAGTCCCACTACGAGCAGTACTTC. The J gene is TRBJ2-7, the V gene TRBV13; D remains unclear. Germline loops: CDR1 PRHDT, CDR2 FYEKMQ (reference sequence). Trimming shortened V by 2 bases and J by 3 bases, and 14 bases separated the two germline ends. This CDR3 is 15 amino acids long. Looking up the rest from reference TRBV13 and TRBJ2-7 gives the full variable domain: AAGVIQSPRHLIKEKRETATLKCYPIPRHDTVYWYQQGPGQDPQFLISFYEKMQSDKGSIPDRFSAQQFSDYHSELNMSSLELGDSALYFCASSLTPQSHYEQYFGPGTRLTVT.

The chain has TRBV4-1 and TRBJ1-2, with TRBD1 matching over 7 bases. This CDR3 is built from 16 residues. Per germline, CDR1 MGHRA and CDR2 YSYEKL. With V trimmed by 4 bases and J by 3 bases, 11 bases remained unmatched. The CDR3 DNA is TGCGCCAGCAGCCCTTACACTCACAGGGGAGACTATGGCTACACCTTC. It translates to CASSPYTHRGDYGYTF.

DNA for the CDR3: TGTGCCAGCAGTCCTTTGAAGCGGACCCGGACGGTTTATAATTCACCCCTCCACTTT. Translation: CASSPLKRTRTVYNSPLHF. V is TRBV11-2 and J is TRBJ1-6; unclear D gene. The V end was cut by 6 bases, the J end by 4 bases, with 25 bases between. CDR1 SGHAT and CDR2 FQNNGV come from the germline V gene. The CDR3 runs to 19 residues.

The CDR3 coding sequence is TGTGCCAGCAGTTTCCAGGGGGCGGAAGCTTTCTTT. Protein sequence: CASSFQGAEAFF. V gene TRBV27 combines with J gene TRBJ1-1, with 8 bases that match TRBD1. The CDR3 consists of 12 residues. Losses at the gene ends were 3 bases for V and 8 bases for J; bases not matched to a gene: 2. Germline V gene sequence: CDR1 MNHEY, CDR2 SMNVEV (reference sequence).

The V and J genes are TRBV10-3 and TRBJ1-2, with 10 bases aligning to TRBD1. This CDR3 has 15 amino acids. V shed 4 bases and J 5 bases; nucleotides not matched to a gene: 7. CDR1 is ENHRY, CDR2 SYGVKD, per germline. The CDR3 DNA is TGTGCCATCAGTGCGAGACAGGGGGCTGAGTATGGCTACACCTTC. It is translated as CAISARQGAEYGYTF.

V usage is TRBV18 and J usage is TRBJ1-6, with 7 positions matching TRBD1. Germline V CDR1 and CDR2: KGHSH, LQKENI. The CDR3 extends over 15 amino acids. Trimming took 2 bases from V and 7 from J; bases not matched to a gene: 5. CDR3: CASSPRTGDNSPLHF. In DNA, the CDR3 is TGTGCCAGCTCACCAAGAACAGGGGACAATTCACCCCTCCACTTT.

The CDR3 is CASSLGPSGPTGELFF. For the CDR3, the DNA is TGTGCCAGCAGCTTAGGCCCTAGCGGTCCCACCGGGGAGCTGTTTTTT. This chain links TRBV7-8 with TRBJ2-2; 7 nucleotides agree with TRBD2. CDR1 SGHVS and CDR2 FQNEAQ come from the germline V gene. Unmatched junction bases numbered 6, after V lost 1 base and J lost 4 bases. CDR3 length: 16 amino acids.

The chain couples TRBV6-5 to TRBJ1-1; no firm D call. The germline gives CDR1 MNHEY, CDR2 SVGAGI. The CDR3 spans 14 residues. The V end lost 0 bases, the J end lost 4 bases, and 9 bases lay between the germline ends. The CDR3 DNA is TGTGCCAGCAGTTACTCTGCGGCAACCACTGAAGCTTTCTTT. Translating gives CASSYSAATTEAFF.

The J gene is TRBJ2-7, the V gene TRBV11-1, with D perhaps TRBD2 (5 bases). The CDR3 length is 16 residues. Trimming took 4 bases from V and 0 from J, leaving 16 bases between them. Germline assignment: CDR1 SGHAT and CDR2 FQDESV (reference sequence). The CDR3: CASSCSSLDCSYEQYF. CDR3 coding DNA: TGTGCCAGCAGCTGCTCCAGCCTGGACTGCTCCTACGAGCAGTACTTC.

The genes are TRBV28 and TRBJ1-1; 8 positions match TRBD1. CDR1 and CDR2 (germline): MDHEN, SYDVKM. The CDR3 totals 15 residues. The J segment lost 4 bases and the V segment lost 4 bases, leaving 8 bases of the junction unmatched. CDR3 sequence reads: CASSSYTGGSTEAFF. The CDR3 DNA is TGTGCCAGCAGTTCCTATACAGGGGGGAGCACTGAAGCTTTCTTT. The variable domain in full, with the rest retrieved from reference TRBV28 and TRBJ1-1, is DVKVTQSSRYLVKRTGEKVFLECVQDMDHENMFWYRQDPGLGLRLIYFSYDVKMKEKGDIPEGYSVSREKKERFSLILESASTNQTSMYLCASSSYTGGSTEAFFGQGTRLTVV.

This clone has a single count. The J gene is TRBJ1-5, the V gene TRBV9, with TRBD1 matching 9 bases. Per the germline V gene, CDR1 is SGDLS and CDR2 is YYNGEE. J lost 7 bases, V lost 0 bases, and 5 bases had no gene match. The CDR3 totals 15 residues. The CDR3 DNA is TGTGCCAGCAGCGTAGGGACAGGGGAGGGCCAGCCCCAGCATTTT. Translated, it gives CASSVGTGEGQPQHF.

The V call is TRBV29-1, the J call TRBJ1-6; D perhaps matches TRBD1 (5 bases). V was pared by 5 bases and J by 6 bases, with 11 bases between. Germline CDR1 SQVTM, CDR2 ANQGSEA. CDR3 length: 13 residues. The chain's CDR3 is CSVLEGLNSPLHF. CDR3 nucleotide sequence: TGCAGCGTTTTGGAGGGACTTAATTCACCCCTCCACTTT.